These T cell receptor beta chains were read from a single sample in a study of neurological immune-mediated disorders. TCRdb fed the 5' RACE reads into MiXCR, producing one record per CDR3 protein. The sample records 81,000 or so distinct CDR3 sequences, roughly an eighth being singletons. The specimen sequenced was PBMCs. The receptors here all came from a female donor with HTLV-1-associated myelopathy (HAM/TSP). Each CDR3 is given without its conserved first and last residue. Each record gives: D gene, V gene, CDR3 protein. D genes are given only for firm matches.

>TRBD2|TRBV5-1
ASSPRLAGDSYEQY
>TRBD2|TRBV5-6
ASSFRAGGHNEQF
>.|TRBV20-1
SAREDSTQETQY
>.|TRBV5-1
ASSEASTNTGELF
>TRBD1|TRBV5-1
ASGRQGANNEQF
>.|TRBV5-1
ASSNNGGPGDIQY
>.|TRBV20-1
SAEFVGTGELF
>.|TRBV12-3/TRBV12-4
ATQNRGSSDTQY
>.|TRBV28
ASRGDRSYNEQF
>TRBD2|TRBV5-1
ASSSLRLADTQY
>.|TRBV5-8
ASSGRTDQETQY
>.|TRBV20-1
SARGGRTDTQY
>TRBD1|TRBV20-1
SAPTRQGVETQY
>.|TRBV6-6
ASSPDWSEQY
>TRBD1|TRBV7-9
ASSPGTGDTDTQY
>.|TRBV2
ASSVRGATGELF
>TRBD1|TRBV4-2
ASSQGQGVSYEQY
>TRBD2|TRBV5-1
ASSSRGLATSYNEQF
>.|TRBV4-1
ASSQDGALLSYNEQF
>.|TRBV3-1
ASSHLGLKEQY
>.|TRBV18
ASSPPSSETQY
>.|TRBV5-1
ASSTTGTSGANVLT
>.|TRBV4-1
ASSQGHGEAYEQY
>.|TRBV7-2
ASSRPGLGVYEQY
>.|TRBV28
ASSFALWDEQY
>TRBD1|TRBV10-1
ARTRTGYWTQY
>.|TRBV7-9
ASSLVDNEQF
>.|TRBV11-2
ASSLGGANSYNEQF
>.|TRBV2
ASRGTGLNQPQH
>.|TRBV7-9
ASSRDLPSGANVLT
>.|TRBV12-3/TRBV12-4
ASSPNGLWVEQY
>TRBD2|TRBV7-9
ASSPKTSGESTGELF
>.|TRBV6-1
ASSEGGTPNEKLF
>.|TRBV18
ASSPPGTLADTQY
>.|TRBV7-8
ASSRTIGYRIEQY
>TRBD2|TRBV27
ASSSQGEGLPGVQF
>.|TRBV5-5
ASSHNTLMGEQF
>TRBD1|TRBV19
ASSSPGQIVSGANVLT
>.|TRBV15
ATSRDGMGQGKMNEQF
>TRBD2|TRBV5-1
ASSLAAGVQETQY